Reported below is one TCR beta chain. The CDR3 totals 14 residues. Trimming took 5 bases from V and 7 from J, leaving 17 bases between them. Per germline, CDR1 PRHDT and CDR2 FYEKMQ (reference sequence). Source study methods: Amplification with reference gene primers provided the estimates of nucleated cell counts. Libraries were prepared by immunoSEQ multiplex PCR; TCRdb keeps only in-frame clonotypes and omits some of them. V and J calls and clone size are those listed in that table; D and trimming were worked out from the DNA. The sample has 140,000 or so clones; around 84% are singletons. This specimen belongs to a study of blood T cell repertoires in COVID-19.

Material for sequencing was peripheral blood. The chain couples TRBV13 to TRBJ1-2; maybe TRBD1 (5 bases). The sequence derives from a man younger than 45 with COVID-19, enrolled during active disease. In DNA, the CDR3 is TGTGCCAGCAGCGCCCATTCCCAGGGAAGTGGCTACACCTTC. It is translated as CASSAHSQGSGYTF.